The 6 T cell receptor beta chains in this list originate from one sample, sequenced in a study of cytotoxic CD8 clonotypes in ibrutinib-treated CLL. Assay: immunoSEQ multiplex PCR; the TCRdb copy retains only in-frame clones and omits some. The data show 55,000 to 85,000 clones, 90% seen once. This material consisted of PBMCs, taken after 12 months of ibrutinib treatment. Receptors originate from a human donor with chronic lymphocytic leukemia.

The chain joins TRBV6-6 to TRBJ2-7; 9 nucleotides line up with TRBD1. The germline V gene has CDR1 MNHNY and CDR2 SVGAGI (reference sequence). The CDR3 length is 14 residues. With 7 bases clipped from V and 5 bases from J, the junction kept 9 bases outside the gene matches. This CDR3 is CASTLRQGVHEQYF. The CDR3 DNA reads as TGTGCCAGCACCTTGCGACAGGGGGTCCACGAGCAGTACTTC.

This clone turned up a few times. The rearrangement uses TRBV7-9 and TRBJ1-2; D gene ambiguous. Trimming cost V 0 bases and J 0 bases, with 5 bases left between them. This CDR3 has 14 amino acids. CDR1 is SEHNR and CDR2 is FQNEAQ in the germline V gene (reference sequence). CDR3 residues: CASSLAVANYGYTF. The CDR3 bases are TGTGCCAGCAGCTTAGCCGTGGCTAACTATGGCTACACCTTC.

This chain links TRBV5-1 with TRBJ2-1; 7 nucleotides agree with TRBD2. Germline CDR1 SGHRS, CDR2 YFSETQ. J gave up 7 bases and V 4 bases, and 2 bases lay outside the gene matches. The length of the CDR3 is 12 residues. CDR3 residues: CASSRTRNEQFF. The CDR3 DNA reads TGCGCCAGCAGCCGGACTAGGAATGAGCAGTTCTTC. Complete variable domain (other parts from reference TRBV5-1 and TRBJ2-1): KAGVTQTPRYLIKTRGQQVTLSCSPISGHRSVSWYQQTPGQGLQFLFEYFSETQRNKGNFPGRFSGRQFSNSRSEMNVSTLELGDSALYLCASSRTRNEQFFGPGTRLTVL.

V and J are TRBV5-1 and TRBJ2-1; 12 bases agree with TRBD2. The junction had 4 bases not matched to a gene; V was cut back by 2 bases and J by 7 bases. The CDR3 loop spans 15 amino acids. Germline V gene data show CDR1 as SGHRS and CDR2 as YFSETQ. The CDR3 DNA reads as TGCGCCAGCAGCTTTAGGACTAGCGGGAATAATGAGCAGTTCTTC. Translation: CASSFRTSGNNEQFF. The full variable domain, in which reference TRBV5-1 and TRBJ2-1 provide the parts outside the CDR3, is KAGVTQTPRYLIKTRGQQVTLSCSPISGHRSVSWYQQTPGQGLQFLFEYFSETQRNKGNFPGRFSGRQFSNSRSEMNVSTLELGDSALYLCASSFRTSGNNEQFFGPGTRLTVL.

The rearrangement joins TRBV11-3 to TRBJ2-5, with 8 bases identical to TRBD2. V was pared by 3 bases and J by 1 base, with 19 bases of the junction left unmatched. Germline CDR1 SGHNT, CDR2 YENEEA. The CDR3 consists of 20 residues. CDR3 region: CASSLSLELAGALGQETQYF. CDR3 in DNA: TGTGCCAGCAGCTTGAGCTTGGAGCTAGCGGGCGCCTTGGGCCAAGAGACCCAGTACTTC.

The V gene is TRBV5-5, the J gene TRBJ2-1, with 8 bases fitting TRBD2. The CDR3 has 16 amino acids. Trimming cost V 4 bases and J 0 bases; bases outside gene matches: 6. Germline values: CDR1 SGHKS, CDR2 YYEKEE (reference sequence). The CDR3 spells CASSRSSGGSYNEQFF. The DNA of the CDR3 is TGTGCCAGCAGCCGTTCGAGCGGGGGCTCCTACAATGAGCAGTTCTTC.